These T cell receptor beta chains were read from a single sample in a study of shared clonotypes between healthy human individuals. The table came from immunoSEQ multiplex PCR; TCRdb's copy has only in-frame clones and leaves some out. The sample shows 2 million to 3 million clones, approximately 93% of them seen only once. Sequenced sample: naive CD4+ T cells from PBMCs. The source is a man younger than 35 in good health. Some clones in this sample may be carry-over from other donors' samples. Each CDR3 is given with its conserved first and last residue. D genes are given only for firm matches. Not all rows give a size; the values are once, few, many and, for expanded clones, a class.

-	TRBV30	11	TRBJ2-4	-	CAWSVRDIQYF	TGTGCCTGGAGTGTTCGGGACATTCAGTACTTC
TRBD1	TRBV19	18	TRBJ1-2	once	CASSPRVGMRGRGYGYTF	TGTGCCAGTAGTCCACGGGTCGGAATGAGGGGGCGCGGTTATGGCTACACCTTC
TRBD2	TRBV7-8	15	TRBJ2-7	-	CASSPRLAGVYEQYF	TGTGCCAGCAGCCCTCGACTAGCGGGAGTTTACGAGCAGTACTTC
-	TRBV28	16	TRBJ2-7	-	CASSWVWGARTYEQYF	TGTGCCAGCAGTTGGGTTTGGGGGGCGAGGACCTACGAGCAGTACTTC
TRBD1	TRBV6-6	14	TRBJ2-7	-	CASSLGTGEDEQYF	TGTGCCAGCAGTCTAGGGACAGGGGAAGACGAGCAGTACTTC
TRBD1	TRBV28	13	TRBJ2-1	-	CASRWTGDNEQFF	TGTGCCAGCAGGTGGACAGGGGACAATGAGCAGTTCTTC
-	TRBV9	17	TRBJ2-1	-	CASSFSPLKSGRNEQFF	TGTGCCAGCAGCTTCTCGCCCTTAAAGTCGGGGAGGAATGAGCAGTTCTTC
-	TRBV11-2	14	TRBJ2-1	-	CASRREGQFYEQFF	TGTGCCAGCAGAAGGGAAGGACAGTTCTATGAGCAGTTCTTC
TRBD1	TRBV5-4	16	TRBJ2-1	-	CASSLGDRANYNEQFF	TGTGCCAGCAGCTTGGGAGACAGGGCCAACTACAATGAGCAGTTCTTC
TRBD1	TRBV23-1	18	TRBJ2-7	once	CASSQKVWPGQGVYEQYF	TGCGCCAGCAGTCAAAAGGTGTGGCCGGGACAGGGGGTCTACGAGCAGTACTTC
-	TRBV29-1	12	TRBJ2-7	-	CSVRAASYEQYF	TGCAGCGTTCGGGCAGCCTCCTACGAGCAGTACTTC
TRBD1	TRBV6-1	15	TRBJ2-3	-	CASKYRGRNTDTQYF	TGTGCCAGCAAATACAGGGGGCGCAACACAGATACGCAGTATTTT
-	TRBV6-5	14	TRBJ1-4	once	CASRRGSTNEKLFF	TGTGCCAGCAGAAGGGGTTCAACTAATGAAAAACTGTTTTTT
-	TRBV6-1	16	TRBJ2-3	-	CASSEVLGTSTDTQYF	TGTGCCAGCAGTGAGGTGTTGGGCACGAGCACAGATACGCAGTATTTT
TRBD1	TRBV6-1	15	TRBJ1-3	-	CASSVPGTGGNTIYF	TGTGCCAGCAGTGTGCCCGGGACAGGGGGGAACACCATATATTTT
-	TRBV29-1	14	TRBJ1-2	once	CSVGPRAAGYGYTF	TGCAGCGTTGGCCCCCGGGCAGCAGGATATGGCTACACCTTC
-	TRBV6-6	16	TRBJ2-3	once	CASSYSPGASTDTQYF	TGTGCCAGCAGTTACTCGCCAGGGGCGAGCACAGATACGCAGTATTTT
TRBD1	TRBV7-9	13	TRBJ1-2	-	CASSPGQGAGYTF	TGTGCCAGCAGCCCCGGACAGGGGGCAGGCTACACCTTC
TRBD2	TRBV7-3	19	TRBJ2-2	-	CASSPITGLAGGPSGELFF	TGTGCCAGCAGCCCTATCACGGGACTAGCGGGAGGGCCTAGCGGGGAGCTGTTTTTT
TRBD2	TRBV7-2	12	TRBJ2-7	-	CASSTPSGEQYF	TGTGCCAGCAGCACTCCTAGCGGAGAGCAGTACTTC
-	TRBV5-6	17	TRBJ1-6	-	CASSNDRSSSYNSPLHF	TGTGCCAGCAGCAATGACAGGTCCAGCTCCTATAATTCACCCCTCCACTTT
-	TRBV27	16	TRBJ2-7	once	CASSLSSLLPAYEQYF	TGTGCCAGCAGTTTATCCTCCCTACTCCCGGCCTACGAGCAGTACTTC
TRBD2	TRBV19	17	TRBJ2-2	-	CASSMGPIAGNTGELFF	TGTGCCAGTAGTATGGGCCCAATAGCGGGAAACACCGGGGAGCTGTTTTTT
-	TRBV29-1	13	TRBJ2-7	-	CSVELLGAREQYF	TGCAGCGTTGAGTTGTTGGGGGCGAGGGAGCAGTACTTC
TRBD1	TRBV10-3	14	TRBJ2-1	-	CAINQDRAYNEQFF	TGTGCCATCAACCAGGACAGGGCCTACAATGAGCAGTTCTTC
TRBD2	TRBV2	15	TRBJ2-7	-	CASSASGTSDYEQYF	TGTGCCAGCAGTGCCTCCGGGACTAGCGACTACGAGCAGTACTTC
-	TRBV12-1	17	TRBJ1-3	-	CASSPWDRRCSGNTIYF	TGTGCCAGCAGCCCCTGGGACAGGCGATGCTCTGGAAACACCATATATTTT
-	TRBV11-3	11	TRBJ2-3	-	CASSLGDTQYF	TGTGCCAGCAGCTTGGGTGATACGCAGTATTTT
TRBD1	TRBV4-1	15	TRBJ2-7	-	CASRPYGTGKFEQYF	TGCGCCAGCAGACCCTATGGGACAGGGAAGTTCGAGCAGTACTTC
-	TRBV4-1	14	TRBJ1-3	-	CASSQDLQTNTIYF	TGCGCCAGCAGCCAAGATCTACAAACAAACACCATATATTTT
-	TRBV2	14	TRBJ1-1	few	CASSGTSMRTEAFF	TGTGCCAGCAGTGGGACAAGTATGCGGACTGAAGCTTTCTTT
-	TRBV6-1	14	TRBJ2-5	-	CATSLDSRLGEQYF	TGTGCCACCTCTCTGGACAGTAGGCTTGGAGAGCAGTACTTC
TRBD2	TRBV5-1	18	TRBJ2-7	-	CASSLSLAGGPGGNEQYF	TGCGCCAGCAGCTTGAGTCTAGCGGGAGGGCCTGGGGGGAACGAGCAGTACTTC
TRBD1	TRBV5-1	14	TRBJ2-7	-	CASSIRTGEYEQYF	TGCGCCAGCAGCATACGGACAGGCGAATACGAGCAGTACTTC
TRBD1	TRBV28	15	TRBJ2-3	-	CASTTGTASTDTQYF	TGTGCCAGCACCACCGGGACAGCTAGCACAGATACGCAGTATTTT
-	TRBV25-1	15	TRBJ1-2	-	CASSDNRAPWDGYTF	TGTGCCAGCAGTGATAACAGGGCGCCTTGGGATGGCTACACCTTC
-	TRBV21-1	19	TRBJ2-5	-	CASSQITSGQDKYQETQYF	TGTGCCAGCAGCCAAATCACTAGCGGACAAGATAAGTACCAAGAGACCCAGTACTTC